The entry below gives a single T cell receptor beta chain sequence along with its context. The CDR3 loop spans 15 amino acids. Germline V CDR1 and CDR2: SGHTA, FQGTGA. V lost 1 base to trimming and J lost 12 bases; unmatched junction nucleotides: 10. The Seattle patients, enrolled during active infection, were followed longitudinally. The data belong to a study of blood T cell repertoires in COVID-19. Study-wide context: COVID-19 samples, acute and convalescent, were from the United States, Italy and Spain. PBMCs, B-cell-depleted T cells, or T cells provided the cDNA or gDNA that made up the material.

Original handling: Counts of nucleated cells, estimated from reference gene primer amplification, were obtained. Data came from immunoSEQ multiplex PCR; TCRdb stores just in-frame clones and leaves some out. V and J calls and clone size are as listed in that table; D and trimming were resolved from the DNA. The sample lists 84,000 or so clones, about four fifths occurring once. The chain uses TRBV7-3 and TRBJ2-3; TRBD2 aligns across 10 bases. Sequenced input: peripheral blood. The TCR originated in a man in his 70s with COVID-19, enrolled during active disease. CDR3 amino acids: CASSLRASGGDAQYF. CDR3 DNA sequence: TGTGCCAGCAGCTTAAGGGCTAGCGGGGGCGACGCACAGTATTTT. The full variable domain, completed using reference TRBV7-3 and TRBJ2-3, is GAGVSQTPSNKVTEKGKYVELRCDPISGHTALYWYRQSLGQGPEFLIYFQGTGAADDSGLPNDRFFAVRPEGSVSTLKIQRTERGDSAVYLCASSLRASGGDAQYFGPGTRLTVL.